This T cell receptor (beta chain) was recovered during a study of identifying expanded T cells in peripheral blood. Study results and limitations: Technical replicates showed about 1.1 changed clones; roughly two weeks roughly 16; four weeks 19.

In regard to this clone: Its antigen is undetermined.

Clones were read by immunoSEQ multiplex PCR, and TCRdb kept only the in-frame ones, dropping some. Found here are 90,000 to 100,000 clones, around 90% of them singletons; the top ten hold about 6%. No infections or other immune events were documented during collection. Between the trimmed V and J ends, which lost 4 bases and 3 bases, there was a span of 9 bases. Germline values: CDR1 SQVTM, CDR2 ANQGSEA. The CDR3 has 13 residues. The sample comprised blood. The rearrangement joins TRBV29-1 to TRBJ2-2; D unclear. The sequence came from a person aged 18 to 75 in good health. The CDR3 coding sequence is TGCAGCGTTGCGCACGGCTACACCGGGGAGCTGTTTTTT. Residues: CSVAHGYTGELFF.